The T cell receptor beta chain under discussion was sequenced for a study of vaccination effects on CD4 cells after COVID-19. Trimming cost V 11 bases and J 4 bases, with 20 bases left between them. The CDR3 extends over 14 amino acids. Germline lookup yields CDR1 MNHEY and CDR2 SVGAGI. A remark on this clone: The antigen is undetermined.

Assay used: immunoSEQ multiplex PCR; TCRdb lists only in-frame clones, some missing. This sample carries over 50,000 clones, roughly 76% of them seen once, and the ten largest clones take roughly 2.7%. ViraFEST used viral peptide pools to expand antigen-specific CD4+ T cells before sequencing. After roughly 11 days in culture, the CD4+ T cells were isolated. Nucleocapsid antibodies were negative in the vaccine recipients, who had never had SARS-CoV-2 infection. IL-2 at about 10 IU/ml and peptides at 8.5 to 10 ug/ml were added to cultured PBMC, approximately 2.2 million per well. The chain couples TRBV6-5 to TRBJ2-5; D tentatively reads TRBD1 or TRBD2 (5 bases each). The sequence was collected from a human donor who received a COVID-19 vaccine. Specimen: CD4+ T cells from PBMCs cultured with HCoV-229E spike peptides, collected before COVID-19 vaccination. The CDR3: CASKRGQTRETQYF. The CDR3 DNA is TGTGCCTCCAAACGGGGCCAAACGAGAGAGACCCAGTACTTC.